Detailed here is one T cell receptor (beta chain). This entry is derived from a study of OX40 agonist ivuxolimab in advanced cancers. Profiled with immunoSEQ multiplex PCR; TCRdb holds only in-frame clones, not every one. The sample lists roughly 100,000 clones, roughly nine tenths occurring once. V lost 7 bases, J lost 4 bases, and 17 bases lay in between. Germline lookup yields CDR1 GTSNPN and CDR2 SVGIG (reference sequence). The CDR3 spans 14 residues. Sequenced here: CD4+ or CD8+ T cells sorted from blood, sampled in a trial of the OX40 agonist ivuxolimab. This sequence was found in an adult with an advanced solid tumor such as melanoma, head and neck, liver or kidney cancer. This sequence joins TRBV30 and TRBJ1-5; TRBD1 might be the D (6 bases). CDR3 sequence (DNA): TGTGCCTCCCAGTGGGGGGCGGTTAATCAGCCCCAGCATTTT. This sequence encodes CASQWGAVNQPQHF.